Sequencing of this TCR beta chain was carried out in a study of cytomegalovirus exposure and HLA in healthy donors. After removal of 0 bases from V and 0 bases from J, the junction contained 5 bases not matched to a gene. CDR1 is SGHRS and CDR2 is YFSETQ in the germline V gene. The CDR3 has 16 amino acids. Measured with immunoSEQ multiplex PCR; TCRdb has only the in-frame clones, and not every one. This table has fewer than 200,000 clones, 85% to 90% appearing once. The V and J genes are TRBV5-1 and TRBJ2-7, with 8 nucleotides matching TRBD2. Sequencing input: PBMCs. The sequence was obtained from a woman aged 25 to 39 in good health and CMV-seronegative. CDR3 nucleotide sequence: TGCGCCAGCAGCTTGGCCGTAGCGGGGTACTCCTACGAGCAGTACTTC. As protein: CASSLAVAGYSYEQYF.